The 12 T cell receptor beta chains in this list originate from one sample, sequenced in a study of molecular identifiers for immune sequencing clone quantification. TCRdb used MiXCR to reprocess the PCR reads, holding one entry per CDR3 protein. The data show some 65,000 distinct CDR3 sequences, with around a sixth seen just once and 1.5% to 1.8% held by the top ten. The source material was naive CD8+ T cells from blood, with Jurkat cell RNA spiked in. Subset of the sample: FACS-sorted CD8+CD4-CCR7+CD45RA+ naive T cells. Receptor source: a human donor in good health. Some libraries in this study had Jurkat cell RNA spiked in.

On this clonotype: This likely comes from a read error, as the CDR3 has no conserved phenylalanine or tryptophan at its end. This chain joins TRBV6-5 and TRBJ2-7; TRBD2 aligns across 7 bases. J lost 8 bases, V lost 3 bases, and 10 bases had no gene match. The length of the CDR3 is 14 residues. Germline-derived CDR1 and CDR2 are MNHEY and SVGAGI. CDR3 residues: CASSYLGEGNKQYL. In DNA form, the CDR3 reads TGTGCCAGCAGTTATTTAGGGGAGGGCAACAAGCAGTACCTC.

A word on this clonotype: Because the CDR3 is missing its conserved closing phenylalanine or tryptophan, this is likely a read error. The chain carries TRBV5-4 and TRBJ2-3, with 7 bases aligning to TRBD2. The CDR3 spans 18 residues. J was trimmed by 0 bases and V by 5 bases; bases with no gene match: 15. Germline loops: CDR1 SGHNT, CDR2 YYREEE (reference sequence). DNA for the CDR3: TGTGCCAGCAGAAAAGAAGCGGCTAGCGGAAATAGCACAGATACGCAGTATCTT. Protein product: CASRKEAASGNSTDTQYL.

This clonotype was seen repeatedly, ten times or more. This CDR3 reads CASSLGQVEAAGNTIYF. The CDR3 bases are TGTGCCAGCAGCTTAGGTCAGGTCGAAGCGGCTGGAAACACCATATATTTT. The chain links TRBV7-6 to TRBJ1-3, with D hard to call. Trimming removed 1 base at V and 2 bases at J, with 15 bases between. Germline V gene data show CDR1 as SGHVS and CDR2 as FNYEAQ. There are 17 residues in the CDR3. The full variable domain, with the rest looked up from reference TRBV7-6 and TRBJ1-3, is GAGVSQSPRYKVTKRGQDVALRCDPISGHVSLYWYRQALGQGPEFLTYFNYEAQQDKSGLPNDRFSAERPEGSISTLTIQRTEQRDSAMYRCASSLGQVEAAGNTIYFGEGSWLTVV.

In the case of this clonotype: A single base separates this from a much larger clone, so it may be a read error. This chain links TRBV15 with TRBJ2-3; possibly TRBD2 for D (5 bases). CDR3 length: 18 residues. Deletions cut 4 bases from V and 0 bases from J, with 20 bases between. Germline assignment: CDR1 LNHNV and CDR2 YYDKDF (reference sequence). For the CDR3, the DNA is TGTGCCACCAGCAAGAGAGGACTCCTGTTCCCTAGCACAGATACGCAGTATTTT. Translation gives CATSKRGLLFPSTDTQYF.

Comments on this clonotype: A read error may be the cause here, since a much bigger clone is one base away. The rearrangement joins TRBV3-1 to TRBJ2-3; TRBD2 aligns across 8 bases. The CDR3 has 16 residues. CDR1 is LGHDT and CDR2 is YNNKEL in the germline V gene (reference sequence). The CDR3 reads CASRQVFREGPDTQYF. Here the CDR3 DNA reads TGTGCCAGCAGACAAGTGTTCCGGGAGGGTCCAGATACGCAGTATTTT.

This chain links TRBV29-1 with TRBJ1-1; D is unresolved. CDR3 size: 11 residues. Germline CDR1 is SQVTM and CDR2 is ANQGSEA. The chain's CDR3 is CNGVTGAEAFF. The CDR3 DNA is TGCAACGGGGTCACCGGGGCTGAAGCTTTCTTT.

This clonotype came up many times. The rearrangement joins TRBV7-9 to TRBJ2-5, with D possibly matching TRBD1 (5 bases). This CDR3 is built from 14 residues. Per germline, CDR1 SEHNR and CDR2 FQNEAQ (reference sequence). V lost 5 bases, J lost 0 bases, and 10 bases lay in between. The CDR3 is CASSPDSYQETQYF. In DNA, the CDR3 is TGTGCCAGCAGCCCAGACAGTTACCAAGAGACCCAGTACTTC.

This clonotype was detected a few times. This chain links TRBV19 with TRBJ1-5, with D maybe TRBD1 (5 bases). Trimming took 3 bases from V and 0 from J, leaving 9 bases between them. The CDR3 has 15 residues. The germline gives CDR1 LNHDA, CDR2 SQIVND (reference sequence). The CDR3 region has the DNA TGTGCCAGTAGTATGGGGCTGTTTAGCAATCAGCCCCAGCATTTT. Protein product: CASSMGLFSNQPQHF.

In regard to this clonotype: A read error may explain this, as a much larger clone is one base away. V usage is TRBV13 and J usage is TRBJ2-1; D is possibly TRBD1 (6 bases). The CDR3 contains 17 residues. The germline gives CDR1 PRHDT, CDR2 FYEKMQ (reference sequence). The DNA for the CDR3 is TGTGCCAGCAGCTTGGGGGCAGGGGCCCGCTCCAACAATAAGCAGTTCTTC. Protein product: CASSLGAGARSNNKQFF.

This clonotype was recorded at least ten times. The chain joins TRBV29-1 to TRBJ2-7; 7 bases are a match to TRBD1. Germline V CDR1 and CDR2: SQVTM, ANQGSEA. The J segment lost 1 base and the V segment lost 6 bases, leaving 3 bases of the junction unmatched. This CDR3 comprises 12 residues. Here the CDR3 reads CSVKTGSYEQYF. CDR3 in DNA: TGCAGCGTGAAGACAGGGTCCTACGAGCAGTACTTC.

At least ten counts were recorded for this clonotype. V usage is TRBV7-9 and J usage is TRBJ2-3, with TRBD2 as a possible D gene (6 bases). The germline V gene encodes CDR1 SEHNR and CDR2 FQNEAQ (reference sequence). Between the trimmed V and J ends, which lost 8 bases and 3 bases, there was a span of 9 bases. The CDR3 runs 12 residues. CDR3 coding DNA: TGTGCCAGCCACCGGGAGACAGATACGCAGTATTTT. This translates into CASHRETDTQYF.

The table lists this clonotype with many counts. The rearrangement joins TRBV4-1 to TRBJ2-7; D is uncertain. The V and J ends lost 1 base and 3 bases respectively, with 10 bases between them. This CDR3 is built from 14 residues. Germline lookup yields CDR1 MGHRA and CDR2 YSYEKL. In nucleotides, the CDR3 is TGCGCCAGCAGCCAAGTTGCCGATCGCTACGAGCAGTACTTC. This translates into CASSQVADRYEQYF.